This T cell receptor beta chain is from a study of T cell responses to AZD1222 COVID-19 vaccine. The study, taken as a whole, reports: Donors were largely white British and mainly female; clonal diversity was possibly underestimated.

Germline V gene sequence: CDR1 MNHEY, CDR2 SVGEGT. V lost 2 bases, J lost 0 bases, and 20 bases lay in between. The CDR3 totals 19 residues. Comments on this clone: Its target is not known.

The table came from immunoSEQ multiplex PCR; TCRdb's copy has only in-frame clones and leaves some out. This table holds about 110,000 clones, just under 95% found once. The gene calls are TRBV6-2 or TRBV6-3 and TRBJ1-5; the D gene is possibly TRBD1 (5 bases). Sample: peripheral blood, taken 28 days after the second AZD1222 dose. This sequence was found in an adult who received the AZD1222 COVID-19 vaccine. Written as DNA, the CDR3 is TGTGCCAGCAGTTACGATTTAACCGGGACCGACAATAGCAATCAGCCCCAGCATTTT. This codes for CASSYDLTGTDNSNQPQHF.